The entry below describes one TCR beta chain. The antigen remains undetermined. This sample was taken from a study of T cells in Graves' hyperthyroidism and ophthalmopathy. Study results and caveats: Blood also carried most thyroid clonotypes expanded above 0.001.

V was trimmed by 0 bases and J by 3 bases, leaving 17 bases between them. CDR1 and CDR2 (germline): DFQATT, SNEGSKA (reference sequence). The CDR3 runs 16 residues. TCR beta CDR3 region amplification was performed from RNA transcripts. TCR CDR3 regions were first amplified by RT-PCR with HTBI primers. MiXCR, applied by TCRdb to the multiplex PCR reads, yields one record per CDR3 protein. This table has roughly 400,000 distinct CDR3 sequences, around a quarter appearing once. V gene TRBV20-1 combines with J gene TRBJ1-2; D is unclear. The sequencing sample was made of blood. The receptor comes from a man aged 45-60 years with Graves' hyperthyroidism. In DNA, the CDR3 is TGCAGTGCTAGAGACAGTCGGACCCGAGGAGACTATGGCTACACCTTC. Encoded protein: CSARDSRTRGDYGYTF.